This T cell receptor (beta chain) was obtained from a study of human T cells and chemical hapten exposure (dated by TCRdb to 2020 to 2022). Concerning the study at large: For sensitization, 2% DPC in acetone was applied to a 2 cm by 2 cm area of upper inner arm skin. Patch testing was done on the upper back using Finn chambers containing 0.01% DPC, and results were scored after 6 days according to International Contact Dermatitis Research Group standards. This study followed changes in the peripheral blood TCR repertoire in vivo during primary and secondary sensitization of alopecia patients to the hapten diphenylcyclopropenone (DPC). About 27 alopecia patients gave blood for TCR sequencing at one to four time points (pre-sensitization, 2, 6 and 24 weeks). Throughout the roughly 25-week study period, patients were also given weekly therapeutic DPC doses on the scalp. Alopecia areata with under or over 50% scalp involvement, alopecia totalis and alopecia universalis were represented in the patient cohort, which was mostly female. Libraries were pooled for sequencing, and per-sample TCR yields varied mainly because of small differences in library volumes within the pool. Blood was sampled from patients pre-sensitization (week 0) and at 2, 6 and about 24 weeks after DPC sensitization. The investigation overall reported the following: Patch test score was positively correlated with the number of PT1 expanded TCRs, with significance at thresholds 8, 16 and 32 but not at 4. All patients had alopecia, a presumed autoimmune disease, so their immune response might differ from that of healthy individuals. The number of TCRs above 1 in 1000 frequency did not change with DPC sensitization; there was no evidence of global repertoire structure alterations. Repeated subsampling changed both the strength of the expansion versus patch-test correlation and the threshold at which that correlation became significant. Expanded TCRs formed significantly more large CDR3 similarity clusters than pre-sensitization or healthy control sets, consistent with antigen-driven responses.

Explained via the paper, the time point label denotes: patch test 1, 2 weeks after DPC sensitization. The treatment or condition label, as the study defines it: therapeutic diphenylcyclopropenone sensitization with weekly scalp DPC. At each patch-test visit, blood was drawn before the patch test was applied. Patients were considered eligible if aged 18 to 70, diagnosed with alopecia and deemed suitable for DPC therapy, and patients were excluded if pregnant. Unfractionated whole blood was collected in Tempus Blood RNA tubes, and total RNA was extracted from that blood. CDR1 SQVTM and CDR2 ANQGSEA are derived from the germline V gene. The V end loses 4 bases and the J end loses 2 bases, and a stretch of 9 bases separates them. From its cysteine to its phenylalanine, the CDR3 spans 12 amino acids. Of the read, only the CDR3 DNA is kept; its 36 bases are in frame from base 1. Libraries came from RACE. The sequencing machine was a NextSeq 500. Library preparation attached unique molecular identifiers to individual cDNA molecules for quantitative, reproducible TCR counting. Both TCR alpha and TCR beta chains were sequenced from each blood RNA sample. The published analysis was carried out like this. The median number of TCRs per sample was approximately 93,000, ranging from about 20,000 to 700,000. V, J and CDR3 annotation of the TCR reads was performed with the Decombinator software suite. Every sample was subsampled to the same number of TCRs (28,000) for the PS versus PT1 abundance plots. Expanded TCRs were defined as absent before sensitization and observed at least eight times at the 2-week time point. TCRdb passed the public sequencing reads through fastp at Q25 and MiXCR, retaining productive beta sequences. Identical CDR3 proteins give one entry, which carries the most common genes and DNA. TCRdb's processing, not the authors', yielded these V and J calls. The table for this sample lists roughly 190,000 distinct CDR3 sequences; around 22% of them were counted only once. The biggest ten clones account for about 6.7% of the sample.

This clonotype has just a few counts. No antigen is known for it. Qualities for individual bases were not recorded, and no much larger clone is one base off. The sequencing used whole blood, collected in connection with sensitization to the hapten diphenylcyclopropenone (DPC). The chain employs TRBV29-1 and TRBJ2-7, with TRBD2 tentatively as D gene (6 bases match). The receptor's source is a woman aged 45-65 years with alopecia areata. Some clones in this sample may be carry-over from other donors' samples. The nucleotides are TGCAGCGTTGGGTGGGAGGCCTACGAGCAGTACTTC. It is translated as CSVGWEAYEQYF.